What follows are 16 T cell receptor beta chains derived from one specimen sequenced in a study of blood T cell repertoires in COVID-19 (dated by TCRdb to the early 2020s). Library method: the immunoSEQ multiplex PCR assay. TCRdb stores this immuneACCESS table with in-frame sequences only. Part of the clones is absent; in the studies checked, under half of the shortfall reflects unresolved V genes, and no reason is known for the rest. Present in this sample are 300,000 to 450,000 clones, around 87% of which were seen just once. The top ten hold 2.5% to 3.5% of the sample. Sequencing was carried out using peripheral blood. The source is a human donor in a cohort sampled during active COVID-19.

This chain links TRBV2 with TRBJ2-2, with TRBD1 identical over 11 bases. This CDR3 comprises 15 residues. The J segment lost 4 bases and the V segment lost 5 bases, leaving 3 bases of the junction unmatched. From germline, CDR1 is SNHLY and CDR2 FYNNEI. The CDR3 bases are TGTGCCAGCAGTAGGACAGGGGGCGGCACCGGGGAGCTGTTTTTT. Translation: CASSRTGGGTGELFF.

The rearrangement links TRBV28 to TRBJ2-5, with D perhaps matching TRBD1 (5 bases). V was cut by 9 bases and J by 2 bases, with 13 bases left in between. Germline lookup yields CDR1 MDHEN and CDR2 SYDVKM. This CDR3 contains 13 residues. In DNA form, the CDR3 reads TGTGCCAGTTGGGGCCTCCCACAAGAGACCCAGTACTTC. The encoded protein is CASWGLPQETQYF.

The gene calls are TRBV19 and TRBJ2-7; D not certain. V gave up 5 bases and J gave up 0 bases, with 11 bases separating them. Germline V gene lookup returns CDR1 LNHDA and CDR2 SQIVND (reference sequence). The length of the CDR3 is 14 residues. The CDR3 loop reads CASSEKRSSYEQYF. The CDR3 nucleotides are TGTGCCAGTAGTGAGAAACGGAGCTCCTACGAGCAGTACTTC.

The V gene is TRBV5-1, the J gene TRBJ1-2; D call uncertain. The CDR3 is 15 residues long. Trimming left V 6 bases short and J 1 base short, with 16 bases between. The V gene's germline CDR1 is SGHRS and CDR2 YFSETQ. The CDR3 nucleotides read TGCGCCAGCACCATTGGGCAGGCCCTTAACTATGGCTACACCTTC. Translating it yields CASTIGQALNYGYTF.

The V gene is TRBV7-9, the J gene TRBJ2-2; TRBD2 might be the D (6 bases). Germline V CDR1 and CDR2: SEHNR, FQNEAQ (reference sequence). V lost 5 bases and J 1 base, leaving 14 bases between the germline ends. The CDR3 spans 16 residues. CDR3 region: CASSSRGSRNTGELFF. The CDR3 coding sequence is TGTGCCAGCAGCAGCCGGGGGTCTCGGAACACCGGGGAGCTGTTTTTT.

J is TRBJ2-3 and V is TRBV4-1; D might be TRBD2 (5 bases). Trimming removed 4 bases from V and 0 bases from J, with 17 bases in between. This CDR3 is built from 17 residues. CDR1 is MGHRA, CDR2 YSYEKL, per germline. CDR3 sequence: CASSPSSWGASTDTQYF. Written as DNA, the CDR3 is TGCGCCAGCAGCCCCTCCTCCTGGGGAGCTAGCACAGATACGCAGTATTTT.

This clone appeared once. The chain is built from TRBV2 and TRBJ1-5; the D gene is possibly TRBD1 (5 bases). This CDR3 comprises 15 residues. Trimming removed 3 bases at V and 2 bases at J, with 11 bases between. Germline CDR1 and CDR2: SNHLY and FYNNEI. The CDR3 sequence: CASSEGGMGNQPQHF. In nucleotides, the CDR3 is TGTGCCAGCAGTGAGGGGGGAATGGGCAATCAGCCCCAGCATTTT.

The V call is TRBV7-9, the J call TRBJ1-1; D is perhaps TRBD1 (5 bases). The V and J ends lost 10 bases and 1 base respectively, with 19 bases between them. The CDR3 consists of 15 residues. The germline gives CDR1 SEHNR, CDR2 FQNEAQ (reference sequence). CDR3 sequence reads: CATAPRTGSNTEAFF. The DNA for the CDR3 is TGTGCCACCGCACCCCGAACAGGCTCGAACACTGAAGCTTTCTTT.

The V gene is TRBV7-9, the J gene TRBJ1-2; the D gene is possibly TRBD1 (5 bases). Germline V gene sequence: CDR1 SEHNR, CDR2 FQNEAQ (reference sequence). This CDR3 is built from 13 residues. V was clipped by 5 bases and J by 1 base, with 8 bases between them. The CDR3 reads CASSPDSNYGYTF. CDR3 in DNA: TGTGCCAGCAGCCCCGACAGTAACTATGGCTACACCTTC.

The chain is built from TRBV5-1 and TRBJ2-5, with 7 bases matching TRBD2. CDR3 length: 16 residues. The J segment lost 5 bases and the V segment lost 4 bases, leaving 14 bases of the junction unmatched. CDR1 and CDR2 (germline): SGHRS, YFSETQ. DNA of the CDR3: TGCGCCAGCAGCCCCGGCAGTAGCGGGCGGGGGGAGACCCAGTACTTC. Translated: CASSPGSSGRGETQYF.

The chain is built from TRBV6-5 and TRBJ1-6; D is unclear. V was pared by 4 bases and J by 4 bases, with 11 bases between. The V gene's germline CDR1 is MNHEY and CDR2 SVGAGI. CDR3 length equals 15 residues. The CDR3 loop is CASSLAVSYNSPLHF. In DNA form, the CDR3 reads TGTGCCAGCAGTTTGGCAGTATCGTATAATTCACCCCTCCACTTT.

This clone was counted once. The chain employs TRBV5-1 and TRBJ1-4; D is ambiguous. V shed 1 base and J shed 5 bases, with 9 bases lying between them. Germline V lookup: CDR1 SGHRS, CDR2 YFSETQ. The CDR3 sequence is 14 residues long. CDR3 amino acids: CASSLFGRNEKLFF. Here the CDR3 DNA reads TGCGCCAGCAGCTTGTTTGGCAGAAATGAAAAACTGTTTTTT.

The chain links TRBV4-1 to TRBJ2-3, with D perhaps matching TRBD2 (6 bases). Trimming pared 4 bases from V and 3 bases from J, leaving 17 bases between. This CDR3 contains 16 residues. Germline CDR1 MGHRA, CDR2 YSYEKL. The CDR3 sequence: CASSRVWGGPTDTQYF. The CDR3, as DNA: TGCGCCAGCAGCCGGGTCTGGGGAGGACCAACAGATACGCAGTATTTT.

CDR3 region: CASSYFGDNEQFF. The CDR3 DNA is TGTGCCAGCAGTTACTTCGGTGACAATGAGCAGTTCTTC. The chain uses TRBV6-5 and TRBJ2-1, with D uncertain. The V gene's germline CDR1 is MNHEY and CDR2 SVGAGI. Trimming took 1 base from V and 5 from J, leaving 6 bases between them. CDR3 size: 13 residues.

This clone was recorded a few times. The genes are TRBV3-1 (or the pseudogene TRBV3-2) and TRBJ2-5; 12 positions agree with TRBD2. The J segment lost 1 base and the V segment lost 4 bases, leaving 4 bases of the junction unmatched. CDR3 length: 16 residues. The germline V gene has CDR1 LGHDT and CDR2 YNNKEL (reference sequence). The CDR3 loop is CASSRLAGDVQETQYF. The CDR3 DNA follows: TGTGCCAGCAGCCGACTAGCGGGGGATGTCCAAGAGACCCAGTACTTC.

The chain uses TRBV6-5 and TRBJ1-5; D call uncertain. Germline V gene data show CDR1 as MNHEY and CDR2 as SVGAGI. The CDR3 is 13 residues long. V was cut by 5 bases and J by 4 bases, with 9 bases left in between. The CDR3 is CASSRTPNQPQHF. CDR3 nucleotides: TGTGCCAGCAGTAGGACTCCAAATCAGCCCCAGCATTTT.